Listed below are T cell receptor beta chains from one sample, sequenced in a study of blood T cell repertoires in COVID-19. Sequencing was performed with immunoSEQ multiplex PCR; in TCRdb, only in-frame clones are kept and a portion is missing. The sample has some 200,000 clones, approximately 90% seen once. The sample was peripheral blood. The source of these receptors is a man in his forties with active or convalescent COVID-19. The CDR3 runs from the conserved cysteine through the conserved F or W. The D gene is left open where the match is weak.

>.|TRBV4-2|TRBJ1-4
CASSQEGYEGEKLFF
>TRBD1|TRBV3-1/TRBV3-2|TRBJ1-2
CASSRTGADYGYTF
>.|TRBV11-2|TRBJ2-5
CASSPSSWETQYF
>.|TRBV19|TRBJ1-5
CASIETGTWLNQPQHF
>TRBD2|TRBV7-8|TRBJ2-2
CASSFLQRGANGELFF
>TRBD1|TRBV19|TRBJ1-5
CASSKRGTGGYYSNQPQHF
>.|TRBV18|TRBJ2-3
CASSPSDTQYF
>.|TRBV6-5|TRBJ1-3
CASQVVPGFGNTIYF
>.|TRBV4-3|TRBJ1-4
CASSQQGSLNEKLFF
>.|TRBV25-1|TRBJ1-1
CASSARPGHENTEAFF
>TRBD1|TRBV7-9|TRBJ1-2
CASSRDRGHYGYTF
>TRBD1|TRBV6-5|TRBJ1-1
CASSYPGQAIVEAFF
>TRBD1|TRBV25-1|TRBJ2-1
CASSHGTGGYNEQFF
>TRBD1|TRBV18|TRBJ2-7
CASSWTGPPYEQYF